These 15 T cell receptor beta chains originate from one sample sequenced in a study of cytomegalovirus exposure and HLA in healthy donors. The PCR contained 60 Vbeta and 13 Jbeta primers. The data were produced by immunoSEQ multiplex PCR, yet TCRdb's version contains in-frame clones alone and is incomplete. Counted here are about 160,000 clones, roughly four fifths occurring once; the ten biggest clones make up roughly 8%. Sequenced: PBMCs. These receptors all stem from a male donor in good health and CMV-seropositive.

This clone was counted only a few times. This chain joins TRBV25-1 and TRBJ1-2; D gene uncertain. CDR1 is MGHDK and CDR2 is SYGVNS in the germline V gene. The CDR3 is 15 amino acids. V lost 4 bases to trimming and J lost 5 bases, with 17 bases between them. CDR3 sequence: CASSGDRGWRYGYTF. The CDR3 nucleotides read TGTGCCAGCAGTGGGGATCGGGGATGGAGATATGGCTACACCTTC.

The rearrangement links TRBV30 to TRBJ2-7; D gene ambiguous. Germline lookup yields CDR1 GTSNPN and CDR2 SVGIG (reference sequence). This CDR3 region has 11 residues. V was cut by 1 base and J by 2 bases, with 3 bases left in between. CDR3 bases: TGTGCCTGGAGTGACACCTACGAGCAGTACTTC. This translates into CAWSDTYEQYF.

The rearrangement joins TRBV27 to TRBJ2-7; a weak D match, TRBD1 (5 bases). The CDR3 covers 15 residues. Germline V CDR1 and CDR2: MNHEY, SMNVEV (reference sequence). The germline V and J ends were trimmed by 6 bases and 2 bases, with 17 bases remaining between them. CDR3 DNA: TGTGCCAGCAGGACCGTAAAGGGGAAGACCTACGAGCAGTACTTC. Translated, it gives CASRTVKGKTYEQYF.

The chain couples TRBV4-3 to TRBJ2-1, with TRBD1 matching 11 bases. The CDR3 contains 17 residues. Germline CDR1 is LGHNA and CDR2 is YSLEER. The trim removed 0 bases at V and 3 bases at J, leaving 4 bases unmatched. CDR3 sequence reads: CASSQDTGTGGYNEQFF. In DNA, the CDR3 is TGCGCCAGCAGCCAAGATACCGGGACAGGGGGCTACAATGAGCAGTTCTTC.

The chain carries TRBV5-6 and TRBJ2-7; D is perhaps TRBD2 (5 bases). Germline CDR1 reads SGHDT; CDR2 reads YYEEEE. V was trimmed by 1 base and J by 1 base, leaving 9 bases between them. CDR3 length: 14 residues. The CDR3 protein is CASSLSGFSYEQYF. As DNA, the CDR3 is TGTGCCAGCAGCTTGAGCGGTTTTTCCTACGAGCAGTACTTC.

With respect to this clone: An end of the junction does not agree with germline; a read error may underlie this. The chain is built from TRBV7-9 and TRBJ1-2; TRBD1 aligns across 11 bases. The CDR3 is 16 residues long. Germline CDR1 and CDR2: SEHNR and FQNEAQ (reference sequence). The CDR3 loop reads CSSSKPSGTGGYGYTF. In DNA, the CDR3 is TGTTCCAGCAGCAAACCTTCCGGGACAGGGGGGTATGGCTACACCTTC.

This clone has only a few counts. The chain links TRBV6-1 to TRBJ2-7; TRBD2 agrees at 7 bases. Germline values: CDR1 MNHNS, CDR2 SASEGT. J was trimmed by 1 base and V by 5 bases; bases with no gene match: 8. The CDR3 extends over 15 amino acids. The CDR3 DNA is TGTGCCAGCAGTTCGGGGCTAGCGGTGTCCTACGAGCAGTACTTC. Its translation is CASSSGLAVSYEQYF.

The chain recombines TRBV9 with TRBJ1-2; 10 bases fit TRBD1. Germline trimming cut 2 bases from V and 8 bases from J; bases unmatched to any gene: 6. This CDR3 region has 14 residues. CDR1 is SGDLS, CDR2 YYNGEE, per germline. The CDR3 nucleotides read TGTGCCAGCAGCGTGAGGACAGGGGGAAGCGGCTACACCTTC. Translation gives CASSVRTGGSGYTF.

CDR3 nucleotide sequence: TGTGCCAGCGGGACAGGGGCCGGTGGCTACACCTTC. The encoded protein is CASGTGAGGYTF. The chain couples TRBV2 to TRBJ1-2, with 10 bases lining up with TRBD1. The CDR3 consists of 12 residues. Germline loops: CDR1 SNHLY, CDR2 FYNNEI. V was clipped by 8 bases and J by 7 bases; unmatched bases: 4.

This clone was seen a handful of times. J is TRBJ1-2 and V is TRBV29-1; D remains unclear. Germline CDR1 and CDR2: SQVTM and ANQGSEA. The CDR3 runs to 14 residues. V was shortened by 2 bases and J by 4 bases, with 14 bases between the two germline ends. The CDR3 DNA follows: TGCAGCGTTGAATCGGAGGACTTGGGCTATGGCTACACCTTC. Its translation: CSVESEDLGYGYTF. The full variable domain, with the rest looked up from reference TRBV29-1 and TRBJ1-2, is SAVISQKPSRDICQRGTSLTIQCQVDSQVTMMFWYRQQPGQSLTLIATANQGSEATYESGFVIDKFPISRPNLTFSTLTVSNMSPEDSSIYLCSVESEDLGYGYTFGSGTRLTVV.

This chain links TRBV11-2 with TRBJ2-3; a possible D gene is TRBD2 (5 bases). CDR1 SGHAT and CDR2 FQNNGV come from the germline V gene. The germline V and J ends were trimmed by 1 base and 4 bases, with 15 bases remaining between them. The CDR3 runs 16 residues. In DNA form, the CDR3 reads TGTGCCAGCAGCTTAGTAAGGGCTAGCCGAGCAGATACGCAGTATTTT. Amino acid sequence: CASSLVRASRADTQYF.

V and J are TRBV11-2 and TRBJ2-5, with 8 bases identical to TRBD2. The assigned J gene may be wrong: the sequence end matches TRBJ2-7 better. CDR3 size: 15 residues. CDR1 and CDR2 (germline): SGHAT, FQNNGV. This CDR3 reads CASSLVRGGSYEQYF. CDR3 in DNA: TGTGCCAGCAGCCTCGTCCGGGGGGGCTCCTACGAGCAGTACTTC.

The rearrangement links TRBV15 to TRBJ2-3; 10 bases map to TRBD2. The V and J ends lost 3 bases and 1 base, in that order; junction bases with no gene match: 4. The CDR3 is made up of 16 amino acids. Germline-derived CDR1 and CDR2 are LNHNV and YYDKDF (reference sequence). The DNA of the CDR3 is TGTGCCACCAGCAGCCCCGGGACTAGCGGCACAGATACGCAGTATTTT. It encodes CATSSPGTSGTDTQYF.

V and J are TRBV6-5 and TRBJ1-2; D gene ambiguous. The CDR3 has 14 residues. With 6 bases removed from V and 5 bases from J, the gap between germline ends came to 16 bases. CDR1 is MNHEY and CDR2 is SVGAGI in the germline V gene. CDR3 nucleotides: TGTGCCAGCAGCCGGTGGGAGCAAGGGTATGGCTACACCTTC. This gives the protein CASSRWEQGYGYTF.

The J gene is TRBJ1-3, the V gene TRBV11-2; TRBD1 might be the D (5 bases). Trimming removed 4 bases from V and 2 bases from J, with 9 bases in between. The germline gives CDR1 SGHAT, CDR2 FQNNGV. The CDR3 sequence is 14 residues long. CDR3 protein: CASSSTRAGNTIYF. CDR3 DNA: TGTGCCAGCAGCTCCACCAGGGCTGGAAACACCATATATTTT.